What follows are 28 T cell receptor beta chains derived from one specimen sequenced in a study of blood T cell dynamics during melanoma immunotherapy. Time point in this sample: pre-treatment baseline. Data came from immunoSEQ multiplex PCR; TCRdb stores just in-frame clones and leaves some out. The table includes approximately 22,000 clones, roughly 87% detected once. Material: blood, obtained from a patient treated with checkpoint blockade. The receptors were gathered from a human donor with melanoma.

The chain has TRBV2 and TRBJ1-6, with 7 bases matching TRBD1. J gave up 7 bases and V 3 bases, and 3 bases lay outside the gene matches. This CDR3 comprises 14 residues. CDR1 is SNHLY and CDR2 is FYNNEI in the germline V gene. In DNA, the CDR3 is TGTGCCAGCAGTGATGACAGGGTGAATTCACCCCTCCACTTT. Translating gives CASSDDRVNSPLHF.

This clone was counted between two and nine times. The rearrangement joins TRBV11-2 to TRBJ1-2; D may be TRBD1 (6 bases). V lost 3 bases and J 5 bases, leaving 13 bases between the germline ends. Germline CDR1 and CDR2: SGHAT and FQNNGV. This CDR3 contains 14 residues. The CDR3 is CASSLGAGGYGYTF. CDR3 nucleotides: TGTGCCAGCAGCTTGGGGGCGGGCGGGTATGGCTACACCTTC. Full variable domain (missing parts from reference TRBV11-2 and TRBJ1-2): EAGVAQSPRYKIIEKRQSVAFWCNPISGHATLYWYQQILGQGPKLLIQFQNNGVVDDSQLPKDRFSAERLKGVDSTLKIQPAKLEDSAVYLCASSLGAGGYGYTFGSGTRLTVV.

This clone has more than one count but fewer than ten. V and J are TRBV27 and TRBJ2-2; D is uncertain. V lost 5 bases to trimming and J lost 6 bases, with 10 bases between them. The CDR3 sequence is 13 residues long. In germline, CDR1 is MNHEY, CDR2 SMNVEV (reference sequence). CDR3 bases: TGTGCCAGCAGTCCCACGAGGCCCGGGGAGCTGTTTTTT. It is translated as CASSPTRPGELFF.

The chain links TRBV6-5 to TRBJ2-3; TRBD1 aligns across 9 bases. CDR1 and CDR2 from the germline V gene are MNHEY and SVGAGI. This CDR3 contains 15 residues. Trimming cost V 8 bases and J 0 bases; bases outside gene matches: 6. The DNA for the CDR3 is TGTGCCAGCGCCTACGGGACAGGGAGCACAGATACGCAGTATTTT. This translates into CASAYGTGSTDTQYF.

The chain combines TRBV21-1 with TRBJ2-7; TRBD1, the table's D call, was not compared with the DNA. TRBV21-1 is a pseudogene locus. The CDR3 has 18 residues. CDR3 loop: CASSKNNLTGGALNEQYF. The CDR3 DNA reads as TGTGCCAGCAGCAAAAATAACCTCACAGGGGGCGCTTTAAACGAGCAGTACTTC.

J is TRBJ1-5 and V is TRBV2; the D gene is possibly TRBD1 (6 bases). Trimming took off 4 bases at V and 7 bases at J, with 17 bases between the two ends. The CDR3 has 15 residues. CDR1 is SNHLY, CDR2 FYNNEI, per germline. CDR3 sequence (DNA): TGTGCCAGCAGTGCTCATTTAATACAGGGACAGCCCCAGCATTTT. Residues: CASSAHLIQGQPQHF.

V gene TRBV28 combines with J gene TRBJ1-3; tentative D call: TRBD1 (5 bases). This CDR3 comprises 15 residues. In germline, CDR1 is MDHEN, CDR2 SYDVKM. Trimming left V 5 bases short and J 2 bases short, with 13 bases between. CDR3 region: CASSKHAGAGNTIYF. CDR3 nucleotides: TGTGCCAGCAGTAAACACGCGGGGGCTGGAAACACCATATATTTT.

The chain carries TRBV5-5 and TRBJ1-2, with 9 bases matching TRBD1. This CDR3 has 15 residues. In germline, CDR1 is SGHKS, CDR2 YYEKEE (reference sequence). Germline trimming cut 4 bases from V and 6 bases from J; bases unmatched to any gene: 10. The CDR3: CASSVMDRGMNGYTF. The CDR3 coding sequence is TGTGCCAGCAGCGTAATGGACAGGGGAATGAATGGCTACACCTTC.

Here the CDR3 DNA reads TGCAGTGCTTTTCATAGCTACGAGCAGTACTTC. Its translation is CSAFHSYEQYF. V usage is TRBV20-1 and J usage is TRBJ2-7; unclear D gene. Trimming cost V 5 bases and J 3 bases, with 8 bases left between them. CDR3 length: 11 amino acids. Germline V gene lookup returns CDR1 DFQATT and CDR2 SNEGSKA (reference sequence).

V usage is TRBV4-1 and J usage is TRBJ1-2; 7 bases match TRBD1. Looked up from germline, CDR1 is MGHRA and CDR2 is YSYEKL. J lost 8 bases, V lost 1 base, and 10 bases had no gene match. This CDR3 has 15 residues. CDR3 amino acids: CASSQVQGEVWGYTF. CDR3 nucleotide sequence: TGCGCCAGCAGCCAAGTGCAGGGGGAGGTTTGGGGCTACACCTTC.

This clone came up once. This chain joins TRBV19 and TRBJ1-4, with unresolved D. The CDR3 sequence is 16 residues long. The V and J ends lost 6 bases and 0 bases respectively, with 14 bases between them. Germline V gives CDR1 LNHDA, CDR2 SQIVND (reference sequence). The CDR3, as DNA: TGTGCCAGTAGAATTGGACGGGGAGCAACTAATGAAAAACTGTTTTTT. Its protein is CASRIGRGATNEKLFF.

V is TRBV6-4 and J is TRBJ1-1; 9 bases map to TRBD1. V lost 6 bases, J lost 5 bases, and 1 base stayed unmatched. This CDR3 comprises 12 residues. Per germline, CDR1 MRHNA and CDR2 SNTAGT. CDR3 protein: CASRDRGTEAFF. Written as DNA, the CDR3 is TGTGCCAGCAGGGACAGGGGAACTGAAGCTTTCTTT.

V usage is TRBV5-4 and J usage is TRBJ2-3, with 11 bases lining up with TRBD2. Unmatched junction bases numbered 1, after V lost 1 base and J lost 0 bases. This CDR3 has 16 residues. The germline V gene encodes CDR1 SGHNT and CDR2 YYREEE (reference sequence). CDR3 region: CASSLTSGSSTDTQYF. The CDR3, as DNA: TGTGCCAGCAGCTTGACTAGCGGGAGTAGCACAGATACGCAGTATTTT.

This clone was counted a few times. The V call is TRBV5-6, the J call TRBJ1-2, with D perhaps matching TRBD1 (5 bases). The CDR3 covers 13 residues. Germline-derived CDR1 and CDR2 are SGHDT and YYEEEE. Trimming shortened V by 2 bases and J by 8 bases, and 13 bases separated the two germline ends. The CDR3, as DNA: TGTGCCAGCAGCTTAGGGGCGGCAGGGGGCTACACCTTC. Translation: CASSLGAAGGYTF.

This clone was observed once. The chain employs TRBV4-1 and TRBJ2-1, with TRBD2 as a possible D gene (6 bases). The length of the CDR3 is 12 residues. Germline-derived CDR1 and CDR2 are MGHRA and YSYEKL. Deletions cut 3 bases from V and 14 bases from J, with 14 bases between. The CDR3 DNA is TGCGCCAGCAGCCACCACCGGGACTCCAAGTTCTTC. Translated: CASSHHRDSKFF.

There are a few counts of this clone. V and J are TRBV7-9 and TRBJ1-2, with a weak D call TRBD1 (6 bases). Germline-derived CDR1 and CDR2 are SEHNR and FQNEAQ (reference sequence). Trimming took off 1 base at V and 2 bases at J, with 14 bases between the two ends. The CDR3 spans 16 residues. The CDR3 nucleotides read TGTGCCAGCAGCTTAGAGTGGGGGCTGGGAAACTATGGCTACACCTTC. Translation gives CASSLEWGLGNYGYTF. Based on the CDR3 plus reference TRBV7-9 and TRBJ1-2, the full variable domain is DTGVSQNPRHKITKRGQNVTFRCDPISEHNRLYWYRQTLGQGPEFLTYFQNEAQLEKSRLLSDRFSAERPKGSFSTLEIQRTEQGDSAMYLCASSLEWGLGNYGYTFGSGTRLTVV.

This chain uses TRBV5-1 with TRBJ2-5; no definite D call. Germline-derived CDR1 and CDR2 are SGHRS and YFSETQ. The CDR3 has 13 residues. V lost 0 bases to trimming and J lost 1 base, with 4 bases between them. The CDR3 here is CASSLGRQETQYF. The CDR3 bases are TGCGCCAGCAGCTTGGGCCGCCAAGAGACCCAGTACTTC.

The rearrangement links TRBV2 to TRBJ2-1; no clear D gene. CDR1 is SNHLY, CDR2 FYNNEI, per germline. Trimming removed 2 bases at V and 8 bases at J, with 7 bases between. The CDR3 has 12 amino acids. The CDR3 spells CASSESSYEQFF. In DNA, the CDR3 is TGTGCCAGCAGTGAATCCAGCTATGAGCAGTTCTTC. Full variable domain (outside the CDR3, taken from reference TRBV2 and TRBJ2-1): EPEVTQTPSHQVTQMGQEVILRCVPISNHLYFYWYRQILGQKVEFLVSFYNNEISEKSEIFDDQFSVERPDGSNFTLKIRSTKLEDSAMYFCASSESSYEQFFGPGTRLTVL.

The gene calls are TRBV5-4 and TRBJ2-3; 11 bases are a match to TRBD1. Germline V CDR1 and CDR2: SGHNT, YYREEE (reference sequence). The trim removed 3 bases at V and 8 bases at J, leaving 5 bases unmatched. The CDR3 runs to 14 residues. CDR3 nucleotides: TGTGCCAGCAGCTCCGGACAGGGGGCAGGTACGCAGTATTTT. This gives the protein CASSSGQGAGTQYF. The full variable domain, with the rest looked up from reference TRBV5-4 and TRBJ2-3, is ETGVTQSPTHLIKTRGQQVTLRCSSQSGHNTVSWYQQALGQGPQFIFQYYREEENGRGNFPPRFSGLQFPNYSSELNVNALELDDSALYLCASSSGQGAGTQYFGPGTRLTVL.

The gene calls are TRBV27 and TRBJ1-5; possible D gene TRBD1, 6 bases. Germline lookup yields CDR1 MNHEY and CDR2 SMNVEV (reference sequence). There are 14 residues in the CDR3. V lost 6 bases to trimming and J lost 1 base, with 10 bases between them. The CDR3 sequence is CASRQGGSNQPQHF. The CDR3 bases are TGTGCCAGCAGACAGGGAGGGAGCAATCAGCCCCAGCATTTT.

The chain employs TRBV28 and TRBJ2-4; 9 bases fit TRBD2. J gave up 0 bases and V 5 bases, and 8 bases lay outside the gene matches. Germline CDR1 is MDHEN and CDR2 is SYDVKM. This CDR3 is built from 17 residues. CDR3 protein: CASSPSLAGRAKNIQYF. DNA of the CDR3: TGTGCCAGCAGTCCCTCCCTAGCGGGAAGAGCCAAAAACATTCAGTACTTC. Drawing the rest from reference TRBV28 and TRBJ2-4, the complete variable domain is DVKVTQSSRYLVKRTGEKVFLECVQDMDHENMFWYRQDPGLGLRLIYFSYDVKMKEKGDIPEGYSVSREKKERFSLILESASTNQTSMYLCASSPSLAGRAKNIQYFGAGTRLSVL.

The chain joins TRBV9 to TRBJ2-3; 9 positions agree with TRBD2. The V gene end was trimmed by 3 bases and the J gene end by 3 bases; junction bases not matched to a gene: 8. This CDR3 region has 16 residues. From germline, CDR1 is SGDLS and CDR2 YYNGEE. The CDR3 DNA is TGTGCCAGCAGCGCCGGACTAGCGAGGAGGACAGATACGCAGTATTTT. Its translation is CASSAGLARRTDTQYF.

This chain joins TRBV7-2 and TRBJ1-5; D gene unclear. This CDR3 has 13 amino acids. Germline V CDR1 and CDR2: SGHTA, FQGNSA. V was pared by 0 bases and J by 3 bases, with 3 bases between. The chain's CDR3 is CASSLAPNQPQHF. CDR3 DNA sequence: TGTGCCAGCAGCTTAGCTCCCAATCAGCCCCAGCATTTT.

The gene calls are TRBV7-6 and TRBJ1-1; 8 bases agree with TRBD1. Looked up from germline, CDR1 is SGHVS and CDR2 is FNYEAQ. The CDR3 has 15 residues. The junction had 11 bases not matched to a gene; V was cut back by 5 bases and J by 6 bases. The DNA of the CDR3 is TGTGCCAGCAGCGCAACCCCAGGGGGCAAAGCTGAAGCTTTCTTT. Protein sequence: CASSATPGGKAEAFF.

The V call is TRBV4-2, the J call TRBJ2-1, with D unresolved. V shed 0 bases and J shed 8 bases, with 8 bases lying between them. The CDR3 totals 13 residues. Germline-derived CDR1 and CDR2 are LGHNA and YNFKEQ. This CDR3 reads CASSQESGDEQFF. CDR3 in DNA: TGTGCCAGCAGCCAAGAGTCTGGGGATGAGCAGTTCTTC.

This rearrangement joins TRBV7-6 to TRBJ2-7, with TRBD1 matching 12 bases. The V gene's germline CDR1 is SGHVS and CDR2 FNYEAQ. The trim removed 5 bases at V and 0 bases at J, leaving 5 bases unmatched. This CDR3 region has 16 residues. CDR3 coding DNA: TGTGCCAGCAGCATGGGACAGGGGGCTCTCTCCTACGAGCAGTACTTC. Translation gives CASSMGQGALSYEQYF.

This clone has a handful of counts. The same CDR3 can be traced to other DNA sequences in this sample. The J gene is TRBJ2-5, the V gene TRBV9; the D is unclear. The length of the CDR3 is 14 residues. CDR1 SGDLS and CDR2 YYNGEE come from the germline V gene. With 2 bases removed from V and 5 bases from J, the gap between germline ends came to 13 bases. The CDR3 region has the DNA TGTGCCAGCAGCGTTGGGCAGGCTGGGGAGACCCAGTACTTC. Translated: CASSVGQAGETQYF.

The chain couples TRBV19 to TRBJ2-6; tentatively, D is TRBD1 or TRBD2 (6 bases each). Germline loops: CDR1 LNHDA, CDR2 SQIVND (reference sequence). Trimming shortened V by 7 bases and J by 0 bases, and 13 bases separated the two germline ends. The CDR3 contains 16 residues. In nucleotides, the CDR3 is TGTGCCAGTACGAGGGGGGTAGGCTCTGGGGCCAACGTCCTGACTTTC. Translated, it gives CASTRGVGSGANVLTF.